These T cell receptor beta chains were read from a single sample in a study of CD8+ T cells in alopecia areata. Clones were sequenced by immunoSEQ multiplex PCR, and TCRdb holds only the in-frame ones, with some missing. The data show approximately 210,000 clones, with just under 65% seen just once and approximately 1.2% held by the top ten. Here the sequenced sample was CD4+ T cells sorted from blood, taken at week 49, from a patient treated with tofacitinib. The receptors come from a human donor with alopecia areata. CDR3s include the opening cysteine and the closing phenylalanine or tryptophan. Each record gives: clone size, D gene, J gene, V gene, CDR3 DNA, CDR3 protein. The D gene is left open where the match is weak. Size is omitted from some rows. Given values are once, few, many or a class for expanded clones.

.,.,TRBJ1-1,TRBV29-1,TGCAGCGTTGACAGGGCCGGGGGTGAAGCTTTCTTT,CSVDRAGGEAFF
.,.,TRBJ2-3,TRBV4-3,TGCGCCAGCAGCCAAATCAGCGGATCCGCACCGGATACGCAGTATTTT,CASSQISGSAPDTQYF
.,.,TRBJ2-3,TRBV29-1,TGCAGCGCTCTATTGGTCGATACGCAGTATTTT,CSALLVDTQYF
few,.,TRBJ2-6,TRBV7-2,TGTGCCAGCAGCAAACGCTCTGGGGCCAACGTCCTGACTTTC,CASSKRSGANVLTF
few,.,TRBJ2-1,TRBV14,TGTGCCAGCAGCCAGGGATCCAGGACTTCCGAGTTCTTC,CASSQGSRTSEFF
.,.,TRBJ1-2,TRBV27,TGTGCCAGCAGTTCGGATCAGGGGAACTATGGCTACACCTTC,CASSSDQGNYGYTF
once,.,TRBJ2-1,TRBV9,TGTGCCAGCAGCGGTGGCACTGGGTGGGAGCAGTTCTTC,CASSGGTGWEQFF
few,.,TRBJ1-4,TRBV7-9,TGTGCCAGCAGCGCCAGGGTATATGAAAAACTGTTTTTT,CASSARVYEKLFF
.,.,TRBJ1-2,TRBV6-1,TGTGCCAGCAGTGAAGATGTTTGGCAGGGCCTAGATTATGGCTACACCTTC,CASSEDVWQGLDYGYTF
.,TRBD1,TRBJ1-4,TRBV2,TGTGCCAGCACGGGGACAGGGGGCTTGGCTAATGAAAAACTGTTTTTT,CASTGTGGLANEKLFF
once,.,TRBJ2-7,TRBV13,TGTGCCAGCAGCCGTGATGGCTCCTACGAGCAGTACTTC,CASSRDGSYEQYF
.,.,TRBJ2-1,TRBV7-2,TGTGCCAGCAGCTTACCCCCCTTCCATGAGCAGTTCTTC,CASSLPPFHEQFF
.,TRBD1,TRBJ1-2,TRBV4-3,TGCGCCAGCAGCCGAACCGACAGGGACTATGGCTACACCTTC,CASSRTDRDYGYTF
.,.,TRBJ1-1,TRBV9,TGTGCCAGCAGCGAAGGGGGGACTGAAGCTTTCTTT,CASSEGGTEAFF
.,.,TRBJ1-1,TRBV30,TGTGCCTGGATGTCAGGCACTGAAGCTTTCTTT,CAWMSGTEAFF
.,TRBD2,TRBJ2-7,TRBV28,TGTGCCAGCAGTTTCCTAGGGACTAGATTAACCTACGAGCAGTACTTC,CASSFLGTRLTYEQYF
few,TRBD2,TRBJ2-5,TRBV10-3,TGTGCCACTACGGGAGGATACCAAGAGACCCAGTACTTC,CATTGGYQETQYF
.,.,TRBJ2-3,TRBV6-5,TGTGCCAGCAGAAGGGGCACAGATACGCAGTATTTT,CASRRGTDTQYF
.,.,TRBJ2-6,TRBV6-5,TGTGCCGTAAGAACAGGGACTGGGGCCAACGTCCTGACTTTC,CAVRTGTGANVLTF
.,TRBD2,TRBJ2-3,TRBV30,TGTGCCTGGAGTAGGACTAGCGGGGGCACACACGCGAGCACAGATACGCAGTATTTT,CAWSRTSGGTHASTDTQYF
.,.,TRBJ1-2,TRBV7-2,TGTGCCAGCAGCTTAGCCGGGGATGGCTACACCTTC,CASSLAGDGYTF
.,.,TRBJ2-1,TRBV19,TGTGCCAGTAGTATCCAGGTCCTCTACAATGAGCAGTTCTTC,CASSIQVLYNEQFF
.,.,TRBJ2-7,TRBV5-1,TGCGCCAGCAGCTTAGAGGAGGACGAGCAGTACTTC,CASSLEEDEQYF
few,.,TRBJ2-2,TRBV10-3,TGTGCGGCGACGGGGGCGAACACCGGGGAGCTGTTTTTT,CAATGANTGELFF
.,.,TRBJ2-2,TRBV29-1,TGCAGCGTCCAGGGACCCGGGGAGCTGTTTTTT,CSVQGPGELFF
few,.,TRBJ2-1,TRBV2,TGTGCCAGCAGTGAATGGGGGCGTGGTGAGCAGTTCTTC,CASSEWGRGEQFF
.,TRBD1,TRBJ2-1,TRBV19,TGTGCCAGTAGGACCGCCGGGACAGGGAGATATGAGCAGTTCTTC,CASRTAGTGRYEQFF
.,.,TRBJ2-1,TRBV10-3,TGTGCCATCAGTGAGACCTACAATGAGCAGTTCTTC,CAISETYNEQFF
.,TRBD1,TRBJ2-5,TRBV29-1,TGCAGCGCCGTCCCGGGACAGGGGGCGACCCGAGAGACCCAGTACTTC,CSAVPGQGATRETQYF
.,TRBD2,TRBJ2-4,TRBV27,TGTGCCAGCAGTCCCCGGAGGACTAGCGGGGGGGCCGGTGCCCAGAACATTCAGTACTTC,CASSPRRTSGGAGAQNIQYF
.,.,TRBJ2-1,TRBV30,TGTGCCTGGATCCCCCTGGGGCTAGGCAATGAGCAGTTCTTC,CAWIPLGLGNEQFF
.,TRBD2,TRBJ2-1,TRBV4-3,TGCGCCAGCAGCCAAGATTGGGTGACTAGCGGGGGGCGGAATGAGCAGTTCTTC,CASSQDWVTSGGRNEQFF
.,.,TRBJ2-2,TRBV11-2,TGTGCCAGTGGGCACAGAACGAACACCGGGGAGCTGTTTTTT,CASGHRTNTGELFF